These T cell receptor beta chains were read from a single sample in a study of blood T cell repertoires in COVID-19. Sequenced by immunoSEQ multiplex PCR; TCRdb stores in-frame clones only, minus some. The sample shows 250,000 to 350,000 clones, 80% to 90% of them seen only once. What was sequenced was peripheral blood. The receptors were gathered from a woman aged 50 to 60 with acute or convalescent COVID-19. The CDR3 runs from the conserved cysteine through the conserved F or W. The D gene is left open where the match is weak. Some rows have no size entry. The others give once, few or many, or a class for an expanded clone.

clone_size: -
d_call: -
j_call: TRBJ1-6
v_call: TRBV21-1
cdr3_aa: CASRKGQGARYNSPLHF
cdr3_nt: TGTGCCAGCCGCAAGGGTCAGGGGGCCAGATATAATTCACCCCTCCACTTT

clone_size: -
d_call: TRBD1
j_call: TRBJ1-5
v_call: TRBV6-2/TRBV6-3
cdr3_aa: CASSVGTGGPNQPQHF
cdr3_nt: TGTGCCAGCAGCGTCGGGACAGGGGGGCCCAATCAGCCCCAGCATTTT

clone_size: -
d_call: TRBD1
j_call: TRBJ1-2
v_call: TRBV5-3
cdr3_aa: CARSLGHRDRFSNYGYTF
cdr3_nt: TGTGCCAGAAGCTTGGGCCACCGGGACAGATTCTCTAACTATGGCTACACCTTC

clone_size: -
d_call: TRBD2
j_call: TRBJ2-7
v_call: TRBV7-9
cdr3_aa: CASSSGLAGGYEQYF
cdr3_nt: TGTGCCAGCAGCTCGGGACTAGCGGGAGGATACGAGCAGTACTTC

clone_size: -
d_call: -
j_call: TRBJ1-5
v_call: TRBV2
cdr3_aa: CASCREPSQPQHF
cdr3_nt: TGTGCCAGCTGCCGTGAGCCAAGCCAGCCCCAGCATTTT

clone_size: -
d_call: -
j_call: TRBJ1-1
v_call: TRBV6-5
cdr3_aa: CASSYVGQGTEAFF
cdr3_nt: TGTGCCAGCAGTTATGTAGGGCAGGGAACTGAAGCTTTCTTT

clone_size: once
d_call: TRBD1
j_call: TRBJ1-1
v_call: TRBV5-5
cdr3_aa: CASSRWTGLNTEAFF
cdr3_nt: TGTGCCAGCAGTCGTTGGACAGGGCTGAACACTGAAGCTTTCTTT

clone_size: -
d_call: -
j_call: TRBJ1-3
v_call: TRBV4-2
cdr3_aa: CASSQGTDGNTIYF
cdr3_nt: TGTGCCAGCAGCCAAGGGACAGACGGAAACACCATATATTTT

clone_size: -
d_call: -
j_call: TRBJ2-2
v_call: TRBV5-4
cdr3_aa: CASSLTGMGTGELFF
cdr3_nt: TGTGCCAGCAGCCTCACAGGGATGGGGACCGGGGAGCTGTTTTTT

clone_size: -
d_call: TRBD2
j_call: TRBJ2-7
v_call: TRBV5-4
cdr3_aa: CASSLAPGTSSSYEQYF
cdr3_nt: TGTGCCAGCAGCTTGGCCCCCGGGACTAGCTCTTCCTACGAGCAGTACTTC

clone_size: -
d_call: TRBD1
j_call: TRBJ1-1
v_call: TRBV7-2
cdr3_aa: CASSLLGQGTTEAFF
cdr3_nt: TGTGCCAGCAGCTTATTAGGACAGGGGACCACTGAAGCTTTCTTT

clone_size: -
d_call: -
j_call: TRBJ2-3
v_call: TRBV30
cdr3_aa: CACKSVGQRSTDTQYF
cdr3_nt: TGTGCCTGTAAGAGTGTAGGACAGCGTAGCACAGATACGCAGTATTTT

clone_size: -
d_call: -
j_call: TRBJ1-1
v_call: TRBV5-5
cdr3_aa: CASSGTQGAFF
cdr3_nt: TGTGCCAGCAGCGGGACACAAGGTGCTTTCTTT

clone_size: -
d_call: -
j_call: TRBJ2-1
v_call: TRBV7-6
cdr3_aa: CASSPMGWGGTSYNEQFF
cdr3_nt: TGTGCCAGCAGCCCTATGGGGTGGGGCGGGACTTCCTACAATGAGCAGTTCTTC

clone_size: -
d_call: -
j_call: TRBJ2-3
v_call: TRBV7-2
cdr3_aa: CASSKKNLRMAGDTQYF
cdr3_nt: TGTGCCAGCAGTAAGAAAAATTTAAGGATGGCGGGAGATACGCAGTATTTT

clone_size: -
d_call: -
j_call: TRBJ2-6
v_call: TRBV30
cdr3_aa: CAWSPFRESSGANVLTF
cdr3_nt: TGTGCCTGGAGTCCCTTCCGGGAGAGCTCTGGGGCCAACGTCCTGACTTTC

clone_size: -
d_call: -
j_call: TRBJ1-3
v_call: TRBV19
cdr3_aa: CASLAGPYSGNTIYF
cdr3_nt: TGTGCCAGCTTAGCAGGGCCTTACTCTGGAAACACCATATATTTT

clone_size: -
d_call: TRBD2
j_call: TRBJ2-7
v_call: TRBV5-1
cdr3_aa: CASSLGEGREREQYF
cdr3_nt: TGCGCCAGCAGCTTGGGGGAAGGGCGGGAGCGCGAGCAGTACTTC